This T cell receptor (beta chain) came from a study of cytomegalovirus exposure and HLA in healthy donors. Study outcomes and limitations: Researchers left out some V segments, among them TRBV6-2 and TRBV6-3, as indistinguishable. Specificity of a few CMV-associated chains for CMV antigens was verified in vitro. A later analysis, which compared TCR beta chains of equal frequency, found the HLA-associated ones more clonally expanded.

Both 60 Vbeta primers and 13 Jbeta primers went into the PCR. Some clones are missing from TCRdb's copy, which holds only in-frame ones; the method was immunoSEQ multiplex PCR. The sample has roughly 100,000 clones, roughly 79% seen once. This CDR3 region has 18 residues. The V segment lost 3 bases and the J segment 1 base; nucleotides outside the gene matches: 13. Germline CDR1 reads LNHDA; CDR2 reads SQIVND (reference sequence). To note about this clone: The target antigen is unknown.

This TCR came from a man in his sixties in good health and CMV-seropositive. Sequenced sample: PBMCs. The V gene is TRBV19, the J gene TRBJ1-1; TRBD1 matches 8 bases. CDR3 DNA: TGTGCCAGTAGTATCGAGGCCAGGGGGCTGCGGCAGAACACTGAAGCTTTCTTT. Its protein is CASSIEARGLRQNTEAFF.